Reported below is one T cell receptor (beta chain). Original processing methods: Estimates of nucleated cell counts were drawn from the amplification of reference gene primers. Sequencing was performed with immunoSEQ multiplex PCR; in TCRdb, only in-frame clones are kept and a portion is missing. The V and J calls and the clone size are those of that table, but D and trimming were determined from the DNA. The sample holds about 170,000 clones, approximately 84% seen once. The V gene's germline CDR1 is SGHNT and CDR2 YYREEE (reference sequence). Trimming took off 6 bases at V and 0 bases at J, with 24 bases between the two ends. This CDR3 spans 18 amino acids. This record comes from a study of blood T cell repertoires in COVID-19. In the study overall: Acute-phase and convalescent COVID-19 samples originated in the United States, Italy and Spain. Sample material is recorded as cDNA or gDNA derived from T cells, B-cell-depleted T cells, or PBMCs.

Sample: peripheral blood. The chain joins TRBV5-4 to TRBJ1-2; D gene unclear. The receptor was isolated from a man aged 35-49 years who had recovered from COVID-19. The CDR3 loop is CASTLFPHVRTTNYGYTF. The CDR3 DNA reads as TGTGCCAGCACCCTTTTCCCCCATGTGCGGACTACTAACTATGGCTACACCTTC.